Shown below are 3 T cell receptor beta chains from a single sample sequenced in a study of blood T cell repertoires in COVID-19. TCRdb keeps only in-frame clones here, not all; method: immunoSEQ multiplex PCR. This sample has around 110,000 clones, with 70% to 90% found just once. The sequenced sample was peripheral blood. All receptors derive from a middle-aged man with acute or convalescent COVID-19.

The chain combines TRBV2 with TRBJ1-3; D uncertain. The ends were cut back, 5 bases at V and 0 bases at J, with 14 bases in the middle. This CDR3 has 16 amino acids. The germline V gene has CDR1 SNHLY and CDR2 FYNNEI. Written as DNA, the CDR3 is TGTGCCAGCAGTCCCCGCACGCGGTACTCTGGAAACACCATATATTTT. It translates to CASSPRTRYSGNTIYF.

The CDR3 DNA reads as TGTGCCAGCAGTGAAAGAGGGACAGGGTGGGTGACCCAGTACTTC. Encoded protein: CASSERGTGWVTQYF. The rearrangement joins TRBV6-1 to TRBJ2-5; 9 nucleotides match TRBD1. This CDR3 has 15 amino acids. After removal of 2 bases from V and 7 bases from J, the junction contained 8 bases not matched to a gene. The germline V gene has CDR1 MNHNS and CDR2 SASEGT.

J is TRBJ2-7 and V is TRBV29-1; 8 bases agree with TRBD1. This CDR3 contains 16 residues. The V gene end was trimmed by 6 bases and the J gene end by 0 bases; junction bases not matched to a gene: 13. CDR1 is SQVTM and CDR2 is ANQGSEA in the germline V gene. The CDR3 DNA follows: TGCAGCGTCCAGGGGGCGCAGCTAGCCTCCTCCTACGAGCAGTACTTC. Encoded protein: CSVQGAQLASSYEQYF.